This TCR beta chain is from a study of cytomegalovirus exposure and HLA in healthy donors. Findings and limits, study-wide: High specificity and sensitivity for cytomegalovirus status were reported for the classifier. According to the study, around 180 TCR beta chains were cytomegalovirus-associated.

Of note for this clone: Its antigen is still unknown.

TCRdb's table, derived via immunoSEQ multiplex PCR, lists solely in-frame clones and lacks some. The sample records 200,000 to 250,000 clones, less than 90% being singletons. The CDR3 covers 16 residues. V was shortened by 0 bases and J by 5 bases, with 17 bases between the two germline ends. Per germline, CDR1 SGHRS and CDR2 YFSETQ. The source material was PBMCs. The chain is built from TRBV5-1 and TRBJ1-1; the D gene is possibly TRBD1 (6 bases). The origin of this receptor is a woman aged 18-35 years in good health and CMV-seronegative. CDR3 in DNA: TGCGCCAGCAGCTTGGTGGGTATGGGGGCCGGGACTGAAGCTTTCTTT. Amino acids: CASSLVGMGAGTEAFF.